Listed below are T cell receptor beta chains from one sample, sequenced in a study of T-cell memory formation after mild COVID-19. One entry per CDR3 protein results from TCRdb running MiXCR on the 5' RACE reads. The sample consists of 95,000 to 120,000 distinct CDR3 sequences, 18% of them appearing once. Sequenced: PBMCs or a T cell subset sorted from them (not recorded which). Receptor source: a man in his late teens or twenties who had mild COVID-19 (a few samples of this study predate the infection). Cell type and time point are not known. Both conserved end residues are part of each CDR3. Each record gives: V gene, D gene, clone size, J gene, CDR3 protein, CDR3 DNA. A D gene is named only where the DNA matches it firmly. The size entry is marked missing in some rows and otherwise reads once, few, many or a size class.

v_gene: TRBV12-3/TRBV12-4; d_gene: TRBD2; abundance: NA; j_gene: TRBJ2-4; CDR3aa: CASSLRPSGGVAKNIQYF; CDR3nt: TGTGCCAGCAGTTTACGTCCTAGCGGGGGGGTAGCCAAAAACATTCAGTACTTC
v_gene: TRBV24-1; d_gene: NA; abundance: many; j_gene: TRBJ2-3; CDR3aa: CATSDKLDTQYF; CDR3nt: TGTGCCACCAGTGACAAGCTAGATACGCAGTATTTT
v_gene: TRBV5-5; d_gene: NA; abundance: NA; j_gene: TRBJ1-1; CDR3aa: CASSLLSANTEAFF; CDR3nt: TGTGCCAGCAGCTTGCTGTCGGCGAACACTGAAGCTTTCTTT
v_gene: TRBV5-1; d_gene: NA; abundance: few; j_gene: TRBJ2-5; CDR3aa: CASSLVFQETQYF; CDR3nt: TGCGCCAGCAGCTTGGTTTTCCAAGAGACCCAGTACTTC
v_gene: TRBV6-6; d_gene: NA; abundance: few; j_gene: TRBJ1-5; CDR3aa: CASSMDYQPQHF; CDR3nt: TGTGCCAGCAGCATGGACTATCAGCCCCAGCATTTT
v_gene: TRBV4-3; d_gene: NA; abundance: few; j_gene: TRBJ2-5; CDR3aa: CASSQGARPGQETQYF; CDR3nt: TGCGCCAGCAGCCAAGGGGCCCGTCCCGGCCAAGAGACCCAGTACTTC
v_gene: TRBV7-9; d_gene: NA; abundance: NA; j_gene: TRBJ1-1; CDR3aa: CASGVGQGSRTFF; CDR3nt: NA
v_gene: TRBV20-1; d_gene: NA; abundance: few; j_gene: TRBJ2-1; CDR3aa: CSARPIEAGREQFF; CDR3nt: TGCAGTGCTAGACCCATAGAGGCGGGGCGCGAGCAGTTCTTC
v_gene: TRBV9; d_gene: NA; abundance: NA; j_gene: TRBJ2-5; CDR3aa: CASSYGQRQETQYF; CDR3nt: TGTGCCAGCAGCTACGGCCAGCGACAAGAGACCCAGTACTTC
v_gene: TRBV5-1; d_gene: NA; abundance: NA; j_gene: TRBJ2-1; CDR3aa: CASSSGYNEQFF; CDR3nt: TGCGCCAGCAGCTCAGGGTACAATGAGCAGTTCTTC
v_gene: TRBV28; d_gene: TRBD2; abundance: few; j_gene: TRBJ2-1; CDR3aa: CASISGTSGDNEQFF; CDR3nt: TGTGCCAGCATTTCCGGGACTAGCGGGGACAATGAGCAGTTCTTC
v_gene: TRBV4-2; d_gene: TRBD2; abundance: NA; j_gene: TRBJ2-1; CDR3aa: CASSQDMTWTSGHEQFF; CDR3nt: TGTGCCAGCAGCCAAGACATGACGTGGACTAGCGGCCATGAGCAGTTCTTC
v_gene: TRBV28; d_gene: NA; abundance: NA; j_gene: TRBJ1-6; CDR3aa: CASTRVEYSPLHF; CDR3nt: TGTGCCAGCACCCGGGTGGAGTACTCACCCCTCCACTTT
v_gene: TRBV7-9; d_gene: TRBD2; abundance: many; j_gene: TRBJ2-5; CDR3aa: CASSLVRAGAQETQYF; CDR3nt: TGTGCCAGCAGCTTAGTTCGAGCGGGGGCCCAAGAGACCCAGTACTTC
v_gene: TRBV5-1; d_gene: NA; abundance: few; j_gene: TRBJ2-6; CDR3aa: CATRGGSGANVLTF; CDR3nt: TGCGCCACCAGAGGGGGGTCTGGGGCCAACGTCCTGACTTTC
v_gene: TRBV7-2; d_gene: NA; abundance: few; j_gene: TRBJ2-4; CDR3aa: CASSLQRSALYF; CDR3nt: TGTGCCAGCAGCTTACAGAGGTCAGCTTTGTACTTC
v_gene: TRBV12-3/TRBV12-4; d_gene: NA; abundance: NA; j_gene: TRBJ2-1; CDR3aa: CASRQQSSYNEQFF; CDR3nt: TGTGCCAGCAGACAACAGAGCTCCTACAATGAGCAGTTCTTC
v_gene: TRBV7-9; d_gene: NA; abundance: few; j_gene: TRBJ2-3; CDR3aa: CASSQLDQHTDTQYF; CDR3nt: TGTGCCAGCAGCCAGCTAGATCAACACACAGATACGCAGTATTTT
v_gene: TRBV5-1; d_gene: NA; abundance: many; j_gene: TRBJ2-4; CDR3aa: CASSFRPGDKNIQYF; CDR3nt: TGCGCCAGCAGCTTTCGACCGGGGGACAAAAACATTCAGTACTTC
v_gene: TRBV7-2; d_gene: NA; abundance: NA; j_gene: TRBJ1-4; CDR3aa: CASSFQGPATNEKLFF; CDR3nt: TGTGCCAGCAGCTTCCAGGGGCCTGCAACTAATGAAAAACTGTTTTTT
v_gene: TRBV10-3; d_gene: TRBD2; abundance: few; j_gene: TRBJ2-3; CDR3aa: CAISESSGGPDTQYF; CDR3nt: TGTGCCATCAGTGAGTCTAGCGGGGGTCCAGATACGCAGTATTTT
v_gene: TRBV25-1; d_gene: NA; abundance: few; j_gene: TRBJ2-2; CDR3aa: CASSDPGYRVGELFF; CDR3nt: TGTGCCAGCAGTGACCCGGGATACAGGGTCGGGGAGCTGTTTTTT
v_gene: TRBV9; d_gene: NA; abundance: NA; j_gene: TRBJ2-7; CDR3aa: CASSVSTTELTYEQYF; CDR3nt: TGTGCCAGCAGCGTAAGTACTACTGAACTGACCTACGAGCAGTACTTC
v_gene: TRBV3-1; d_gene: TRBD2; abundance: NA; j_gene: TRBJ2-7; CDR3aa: CASSRGLVSYEQYF; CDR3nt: TGTGCCAGCAGCCGAGGACTAGTCTCCTACGAGCAGTACTTC
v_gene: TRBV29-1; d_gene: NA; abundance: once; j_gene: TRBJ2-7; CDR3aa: CSVSGPTYEQYF; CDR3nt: TGCAGCGTTTCCGGTCCGACCTACGAGCAGTACTTC
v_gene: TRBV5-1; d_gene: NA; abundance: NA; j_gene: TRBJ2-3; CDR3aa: CASRAATGAPTDTQYF; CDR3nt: TGCGCCAGCAGGGCAGCGACAGGAGCTCCCACAGATACGCAGTATTTT
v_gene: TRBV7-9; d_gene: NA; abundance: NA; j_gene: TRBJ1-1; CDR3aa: CASSLGLANTEAFF; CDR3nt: TGTGCCAGCAGCTTGGGACTGGCGAACACTGAAGCTTTCTTT
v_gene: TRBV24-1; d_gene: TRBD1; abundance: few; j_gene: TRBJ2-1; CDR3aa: CATSATDRDSEQFF; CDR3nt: TGTGCCACCAGTGCAACCGACAGGGACAGTGAGCAGTTCTTC
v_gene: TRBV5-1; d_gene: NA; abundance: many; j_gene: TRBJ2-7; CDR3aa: CASSLAGRVPYEQYF; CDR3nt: TGCGCCAGCAGCTTGGCGGGAAGGGTGCCCTACGAGCAGTACTTC
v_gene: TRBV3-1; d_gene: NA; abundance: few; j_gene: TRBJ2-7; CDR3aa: CASSQWVGVEQYF; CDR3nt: TGTGCCAGCAGCCAATGGGTAGGGGTCGAGCAGTACTTC
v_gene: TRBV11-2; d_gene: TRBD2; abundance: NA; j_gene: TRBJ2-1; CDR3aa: CASSLEWASGVNEQFF; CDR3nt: TGTGCCAGCAGCTTAGAGTGGGCTAGCGGGGTTAATGAGCAGTTCTTC
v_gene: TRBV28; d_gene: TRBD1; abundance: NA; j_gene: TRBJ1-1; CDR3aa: CASSETDRTTEAFF; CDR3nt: TGTGCCAGCAGTGAGACGGACAGGACGACTGAAGCTTTCTTT
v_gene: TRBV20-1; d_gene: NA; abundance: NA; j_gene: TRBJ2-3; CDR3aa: CSAREEGKGTDTQYF; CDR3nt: TGCAGTGCTAGAGAAGAGGGAAAAGGGACAGATACGCAGTATTTT
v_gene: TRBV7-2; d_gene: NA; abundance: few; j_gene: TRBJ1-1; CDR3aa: CASRARRNTEAFF; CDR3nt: TGTGCCAGCAGGGCCCGGAGGAACACTGAAGCTTTCTTT
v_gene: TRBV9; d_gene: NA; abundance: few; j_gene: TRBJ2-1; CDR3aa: CASSVRGGRLDEQFF; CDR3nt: TGTGCCAGCAGCGTCCGCGGGGGCCGCCTCGATGAGCAGTTCTTC
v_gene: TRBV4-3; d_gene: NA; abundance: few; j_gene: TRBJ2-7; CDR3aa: CASSQGDGYEQYF; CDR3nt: TGCGCCAGCAGCCAAGGGGACGGGTACGAGCAGTACTTC
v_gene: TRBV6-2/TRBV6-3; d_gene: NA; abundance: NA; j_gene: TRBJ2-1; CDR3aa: CASSSIAQGNEQFF; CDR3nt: TGTGCCAGCAGCTCCATTGCCCAGGGAAATGAGCAGTTCTTC
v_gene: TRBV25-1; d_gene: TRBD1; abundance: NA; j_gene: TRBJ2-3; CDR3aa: CASSPNLGQGGADTQYF; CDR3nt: TGTGCCAGCAGCCCGAACCTGGGACAGGGTGGCGCAGATACGCAGTATTTT
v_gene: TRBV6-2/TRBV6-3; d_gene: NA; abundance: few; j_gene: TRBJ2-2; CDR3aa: CASRKNTGELFF; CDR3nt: TGTGCCAGCAGAAAGAACACCGGGGAGCTGTTTTTT
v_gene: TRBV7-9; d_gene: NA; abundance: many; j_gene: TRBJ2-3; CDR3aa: CASTGVGSTDTQYF; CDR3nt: TGTGCCAGCACCGGAGTTGGTAGCACAGATACGCAGTATTTT
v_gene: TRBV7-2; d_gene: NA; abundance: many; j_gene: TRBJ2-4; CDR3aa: CASSASGAIQYF; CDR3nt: TGTGCCAGCAGCGCTTCCGGGGCAATCCAGTACTTC
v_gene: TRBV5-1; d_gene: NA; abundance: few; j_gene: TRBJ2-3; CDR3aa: CASSPAKGSRDTQYF; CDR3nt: TGCGCCAGCAGCCCCGCGAAGGGCTCAAGGGATACGCAGTATTTT
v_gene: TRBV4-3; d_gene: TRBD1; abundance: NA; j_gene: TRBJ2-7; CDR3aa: CASSQVLRDRAYEQYF; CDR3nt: TGCGCCAGCAGCCAAGTTCTGAGGGACAGAGCCTACGAGCAGTACTTC
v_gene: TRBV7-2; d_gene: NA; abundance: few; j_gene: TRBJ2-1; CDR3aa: CASSFYRGGGHEQFF; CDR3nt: TGTGCCAGCAGCTTCTACAGGGGAGGTGGGCATGAGCAGTTCTTC
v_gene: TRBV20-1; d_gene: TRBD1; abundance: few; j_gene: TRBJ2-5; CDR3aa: CSVQPGQGLLGAQYF; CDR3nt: TGCAGTGTCCAACCGGGACAGGGCCTATTGGGGGCCCAGTACTTC
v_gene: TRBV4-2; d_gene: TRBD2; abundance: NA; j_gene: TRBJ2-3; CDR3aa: CASGIGGSTDTQYF; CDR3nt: TGTGCCAGCGGAATCGGGGGGAGCACAGATACGCAGTATTTT
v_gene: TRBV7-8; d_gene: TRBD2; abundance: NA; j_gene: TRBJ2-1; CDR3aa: CASSFPLAGGDEQFF; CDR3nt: TGTGCCAGCAGCTTCCCTCTAGCGGGGGGTGATGAGCAGTTCTTC
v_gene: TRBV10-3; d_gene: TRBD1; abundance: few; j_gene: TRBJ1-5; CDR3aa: CASHGTDNQPQHF; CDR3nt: TGTGCCTCACACGGGACAGATAATCAGCCCCAGCATTTT
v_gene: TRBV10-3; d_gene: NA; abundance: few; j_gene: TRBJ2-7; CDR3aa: CAISRTIGYEQYF; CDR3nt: TGTGCCATCAGCAGGACAATTGGCTACGAGCAGTACTTC
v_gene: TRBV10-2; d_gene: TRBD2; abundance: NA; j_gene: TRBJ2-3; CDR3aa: CASRSTVGLASYF; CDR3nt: TGCGCCAGCAGATCGACTGTGGGACTAGCGTCGTATTTT
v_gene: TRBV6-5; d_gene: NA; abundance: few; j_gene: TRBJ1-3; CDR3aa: CASLNHAGNTIYF; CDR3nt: TGTGCCAGCCTCAACCACGCGGGAAACACCATATATTTT